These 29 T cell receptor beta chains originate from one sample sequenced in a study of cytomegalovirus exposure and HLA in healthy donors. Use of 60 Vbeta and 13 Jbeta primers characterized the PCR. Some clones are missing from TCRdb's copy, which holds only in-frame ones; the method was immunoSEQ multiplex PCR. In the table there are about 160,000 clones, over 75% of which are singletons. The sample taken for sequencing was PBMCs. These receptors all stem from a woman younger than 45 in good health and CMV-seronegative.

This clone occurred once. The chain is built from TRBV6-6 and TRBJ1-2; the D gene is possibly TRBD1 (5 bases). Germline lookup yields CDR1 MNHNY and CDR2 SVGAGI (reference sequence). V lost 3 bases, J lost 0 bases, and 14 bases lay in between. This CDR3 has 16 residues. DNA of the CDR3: TGTGCCAGCAGTTATGGCCCAGGGAGGTCTAACTATGGCTACACCTTC. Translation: CASSYGPGRSNYGYTF.

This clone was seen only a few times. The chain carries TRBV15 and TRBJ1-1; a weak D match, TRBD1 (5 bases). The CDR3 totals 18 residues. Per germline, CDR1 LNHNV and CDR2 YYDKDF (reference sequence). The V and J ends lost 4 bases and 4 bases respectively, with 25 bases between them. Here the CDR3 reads CATSTVFPGVKRGTEAFF. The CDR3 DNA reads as TGTGCCACCAGCACCGTATTTCCGGGGGTGAAACGGGGCACTGAAGCTTTCTTT. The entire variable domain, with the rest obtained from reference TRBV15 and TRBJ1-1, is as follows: DAMVIQNPRYQVTQFGKPVTLSCSQTLNHNVMYWYQQKSSQAPKLLFHYYDKDFNNEADTPDNFQSRRPNTSFCFLDIRSPGLGDTAMYLCATSTVFPGVKRGTEAFFGQGTRLTVV.

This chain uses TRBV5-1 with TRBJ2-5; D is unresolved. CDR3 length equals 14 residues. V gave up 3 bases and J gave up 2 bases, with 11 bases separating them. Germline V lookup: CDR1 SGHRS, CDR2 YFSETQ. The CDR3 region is CASSSIDGQETQYF. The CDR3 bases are TGCGCCAGCAGCTCAATTGACGGGCAAGAGACCCAGTACTTC.

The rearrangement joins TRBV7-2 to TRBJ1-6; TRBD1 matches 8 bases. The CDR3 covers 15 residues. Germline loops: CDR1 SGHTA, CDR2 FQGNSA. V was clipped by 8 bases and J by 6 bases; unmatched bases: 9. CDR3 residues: CASRLGTGVNSPLHF. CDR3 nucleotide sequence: TGTGCCAGCCGACTCGGGACAGGAGTTAATTCACCCCTCCACTTT.

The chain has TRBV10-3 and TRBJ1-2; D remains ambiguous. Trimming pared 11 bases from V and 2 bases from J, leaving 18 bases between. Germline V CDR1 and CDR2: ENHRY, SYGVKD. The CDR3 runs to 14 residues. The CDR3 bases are TGTGCCGCCGGCGGACTACAGTTAAACTATGGCTACACCTTC. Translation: CAAGGLQLNYGYTF.

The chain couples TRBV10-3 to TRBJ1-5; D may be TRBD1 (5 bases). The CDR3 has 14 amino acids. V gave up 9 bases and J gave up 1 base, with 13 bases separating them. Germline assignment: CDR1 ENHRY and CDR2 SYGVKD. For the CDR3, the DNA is TGTGCCATTCAGGGATCGTGGAGCAATCAGCCCCAGCATTTT. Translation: CAIQGSWSNQPQHF.

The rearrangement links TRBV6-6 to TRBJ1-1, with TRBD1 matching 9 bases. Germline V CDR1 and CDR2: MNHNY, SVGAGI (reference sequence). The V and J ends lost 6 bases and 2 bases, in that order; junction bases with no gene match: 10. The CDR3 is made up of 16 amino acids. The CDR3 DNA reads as TGTGCCAGCAGCCGCGGGGTGGGACAGGGAAACACTGAAGCTTTCTTT. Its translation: CASSRGVGQGNTEAFF.

CDR3 residues: CASSPSRGEKLFF. The CDR3 DNA reads as TGTGCCAGCAGTCCCTCTAGAGGTGAAAAACTGTTTTTT. This chain links TRBV11-2 with TRBJ1-4, with D unresolved. This CDR3 comprises 13 residues. From germline, CDR1 is SGHAT and CDR2 FQNNGV. Between the trimmed V and J ends, which lost 6 bases and 7 bases, there was a span of 12 bases.

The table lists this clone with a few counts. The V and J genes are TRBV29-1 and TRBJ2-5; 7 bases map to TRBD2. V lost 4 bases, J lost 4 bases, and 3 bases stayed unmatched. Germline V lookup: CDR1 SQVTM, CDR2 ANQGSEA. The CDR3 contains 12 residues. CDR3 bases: TGCAGCGTTGGGGGAGGGTCAGAGACCCAGTACTTC. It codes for CSVGGGSETQYF.

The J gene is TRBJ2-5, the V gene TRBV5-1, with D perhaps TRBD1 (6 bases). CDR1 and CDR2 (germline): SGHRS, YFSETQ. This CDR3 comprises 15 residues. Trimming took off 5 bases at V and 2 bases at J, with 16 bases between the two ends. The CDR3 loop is CASSLMTGTQETQYF. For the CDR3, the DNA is TGCGCCAGCAGTTTAATGACAGGAACTCAAGAGACCCAGTACTTC.

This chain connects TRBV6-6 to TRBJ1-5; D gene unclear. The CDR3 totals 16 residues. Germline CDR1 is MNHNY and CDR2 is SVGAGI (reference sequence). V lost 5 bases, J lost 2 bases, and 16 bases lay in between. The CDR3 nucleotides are TGTGCCAGCAGTACCCCTCCCTATCACGGCAATCAGCCCCAGCATTTT. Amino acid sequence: CASSTPPYHGNQPQHF.

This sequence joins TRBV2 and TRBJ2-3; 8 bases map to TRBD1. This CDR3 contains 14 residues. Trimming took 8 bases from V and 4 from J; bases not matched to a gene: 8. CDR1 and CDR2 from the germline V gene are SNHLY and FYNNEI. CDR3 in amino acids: CASLGTGYPDTQYF. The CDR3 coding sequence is TGTGCCAGCCTTGGGACAGGTTATCCAGATACGCAGTATTTT.

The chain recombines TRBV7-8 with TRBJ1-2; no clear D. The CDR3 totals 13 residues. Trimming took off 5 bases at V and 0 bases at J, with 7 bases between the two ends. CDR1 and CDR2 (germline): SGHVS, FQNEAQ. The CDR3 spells CASSRTTNYGYTF. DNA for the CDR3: TGTGCCAGCAGCCGAACAACTAACTATGGCTACACCTTC.

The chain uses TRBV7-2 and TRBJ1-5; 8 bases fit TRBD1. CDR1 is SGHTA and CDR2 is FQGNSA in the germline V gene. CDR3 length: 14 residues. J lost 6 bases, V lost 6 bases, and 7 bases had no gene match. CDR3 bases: TGTGCCAGCAGTTCGATGACAGGGGTTCAGCCCCAGCATTTT. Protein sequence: CASSSMTGVQPQHF.

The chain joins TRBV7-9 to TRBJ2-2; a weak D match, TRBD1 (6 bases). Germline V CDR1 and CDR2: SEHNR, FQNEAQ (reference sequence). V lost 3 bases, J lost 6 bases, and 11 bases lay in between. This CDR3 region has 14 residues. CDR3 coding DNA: TGTGCCAGCAGCTTCAGGGGAAGGGCCGGGGAGCTGTTTTTT. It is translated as CASSFRGRAGELFF.

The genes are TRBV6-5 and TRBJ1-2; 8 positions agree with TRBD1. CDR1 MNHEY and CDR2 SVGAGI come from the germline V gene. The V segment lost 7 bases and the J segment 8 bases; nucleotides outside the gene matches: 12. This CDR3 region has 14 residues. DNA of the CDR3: TGTGCCAGCACCAACGACAGGGGTCCGGGGGGCTACACCTTC. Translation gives CASTNDRGPGGYTF.

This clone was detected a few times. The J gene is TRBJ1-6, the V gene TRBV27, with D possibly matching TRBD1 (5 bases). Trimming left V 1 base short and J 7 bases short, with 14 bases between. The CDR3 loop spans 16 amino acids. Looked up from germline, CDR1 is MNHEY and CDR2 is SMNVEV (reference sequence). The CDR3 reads CASSLYGDSPNSPLHF. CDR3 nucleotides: TGTGCCAGCAGTTTATACGGAGACAGTCCAAATTCACCCCTCCACTTT.

The CDR3 loop is CSVGEGLYGYTF. CDR3 sequence (DNA): TGCAGCGTTGGAGAGGGGCTCTATGGCTACACCTTC. The V call is TRBV29-1, the J call TRBJ1-2; D perhaps matches TRBD1 (5 bases). CDR1 and CDR2 from the germline V gene are SQVTM and ANQGSEA. CDR3 length: 12 residues. Trimming left V 4 bases short and J 4 bases short, with 10 bases between.

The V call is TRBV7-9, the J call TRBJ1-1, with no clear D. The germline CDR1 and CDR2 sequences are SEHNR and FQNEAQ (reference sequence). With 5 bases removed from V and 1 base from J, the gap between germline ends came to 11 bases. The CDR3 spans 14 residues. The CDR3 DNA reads TGTGCCAGCAGCCTCCCGGGTGGGAACACTGAAGCTTTCTTT. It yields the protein CASSLPGGNTEAFF.

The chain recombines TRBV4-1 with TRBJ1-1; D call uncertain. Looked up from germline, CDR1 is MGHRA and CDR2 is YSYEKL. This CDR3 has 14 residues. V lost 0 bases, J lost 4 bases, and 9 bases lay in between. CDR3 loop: CASSQEARFTEAFF. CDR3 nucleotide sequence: TGCGCCAGCAGCCAAGAAGCCCGGTTCACTGAAGCTTTCTTT.

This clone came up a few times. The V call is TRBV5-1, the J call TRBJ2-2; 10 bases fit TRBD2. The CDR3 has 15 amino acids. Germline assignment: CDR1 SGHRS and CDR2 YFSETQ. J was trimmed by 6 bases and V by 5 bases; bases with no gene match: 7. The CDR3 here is CASRVSGGRSGELFF. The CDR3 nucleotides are TGCGCCAGCAGGGTTAGCGGGGGGCGTTCCGGGGAGCTGTTTTTT. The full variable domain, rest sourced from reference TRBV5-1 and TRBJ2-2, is KAGVTQTPRYLIKTRGQQVTLSCSPISGHRSVSWYQQTPGQGLQFLFEYFSETQRNKGNFPGRFSGRQFSNSRSEMNVSTLELGDSALYLCASRVSGGRSGELFFGEGSRLTVL.

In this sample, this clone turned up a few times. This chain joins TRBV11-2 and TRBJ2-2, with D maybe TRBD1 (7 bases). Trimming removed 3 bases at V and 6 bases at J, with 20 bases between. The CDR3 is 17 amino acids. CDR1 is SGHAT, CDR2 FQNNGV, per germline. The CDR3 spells CASSFVSWTGGAGELFF. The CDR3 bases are TGTGCCAGCAGCTTCGTCTCCTGGACAGGAGGGGCCGGGGAGCTGTTTTTT.

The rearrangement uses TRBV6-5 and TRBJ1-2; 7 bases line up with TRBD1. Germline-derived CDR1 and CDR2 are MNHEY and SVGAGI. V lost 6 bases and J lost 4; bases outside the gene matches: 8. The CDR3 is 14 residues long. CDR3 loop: CASRYRDRVYGYTF. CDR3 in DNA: TGTGCCAGCAGATACCGGGACAGAGTCTATGGCTACACCTTC.

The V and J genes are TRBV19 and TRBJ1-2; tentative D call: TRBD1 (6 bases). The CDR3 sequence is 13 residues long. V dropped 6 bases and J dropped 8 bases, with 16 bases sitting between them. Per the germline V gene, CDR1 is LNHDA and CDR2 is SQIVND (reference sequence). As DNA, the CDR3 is TGTGCCAGTAGCCTCAAACAGGGCTGGGGCTACACCTTC. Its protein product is CASSLKQGWGYTF.

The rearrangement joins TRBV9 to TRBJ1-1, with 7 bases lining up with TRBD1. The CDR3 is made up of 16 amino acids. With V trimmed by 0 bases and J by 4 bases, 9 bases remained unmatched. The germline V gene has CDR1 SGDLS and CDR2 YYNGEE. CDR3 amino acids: CASSVAGDSRSTEAFF. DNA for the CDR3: TGTGCCAGCAGCGTAGCGGGGGACAGCAGAAGCACTGAAGCTTTCTTT.

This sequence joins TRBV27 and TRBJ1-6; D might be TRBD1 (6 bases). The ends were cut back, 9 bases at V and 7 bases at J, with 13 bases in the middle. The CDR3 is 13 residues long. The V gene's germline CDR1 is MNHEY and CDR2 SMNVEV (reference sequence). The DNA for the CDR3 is TGTGCCAGAAGGCCGGACAGAAATTCACCCCTCCACTTT. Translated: CARRPDRNSPLHF.

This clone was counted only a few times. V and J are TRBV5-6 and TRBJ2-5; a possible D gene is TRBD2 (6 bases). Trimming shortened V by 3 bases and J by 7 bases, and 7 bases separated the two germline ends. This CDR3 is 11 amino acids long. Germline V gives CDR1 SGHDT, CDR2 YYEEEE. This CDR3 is CASSWRATQYF. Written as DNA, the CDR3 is TGTGCCAGCAGCTGGAGGGCGACCCAGTACTTC.

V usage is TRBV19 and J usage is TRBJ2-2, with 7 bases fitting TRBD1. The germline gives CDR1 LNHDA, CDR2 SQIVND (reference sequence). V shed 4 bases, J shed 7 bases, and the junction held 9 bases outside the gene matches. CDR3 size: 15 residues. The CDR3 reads CASSTGQVNGGELFF. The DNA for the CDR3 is TGTGCCAGTAGTACCGGACAGGTGAACGGCGGGGAGCTGTTTTTT.

The CDR3: CASSPQEDNQPQHF. CDR3 DNA: TGTGCCAGCAGCCCCCAAGAGGACAATCAGCCCCAGCATTTT. The V and J genes are TRBV4-2 and TRBJ1-5; D is unresolved. The CDR3 runs 14 residues. Germline CDR1 and CDR2: LGHNA and YNFKEQ. V was trimmed by 4 bases and J by 3 bases, leaving 10 bases between them.